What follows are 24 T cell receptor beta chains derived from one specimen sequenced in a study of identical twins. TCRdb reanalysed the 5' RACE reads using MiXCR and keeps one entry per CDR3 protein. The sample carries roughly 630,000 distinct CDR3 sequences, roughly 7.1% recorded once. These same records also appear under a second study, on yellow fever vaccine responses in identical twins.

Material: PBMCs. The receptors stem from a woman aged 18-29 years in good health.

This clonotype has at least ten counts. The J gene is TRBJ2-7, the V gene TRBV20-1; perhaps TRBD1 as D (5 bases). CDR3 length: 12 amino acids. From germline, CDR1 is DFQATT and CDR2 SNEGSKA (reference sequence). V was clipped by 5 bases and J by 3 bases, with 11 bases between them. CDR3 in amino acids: CSAVKGLYEQYV. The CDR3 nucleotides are TGCAGTGCTGTCAAGGGGCTCTACGAGCAGTACGTC.

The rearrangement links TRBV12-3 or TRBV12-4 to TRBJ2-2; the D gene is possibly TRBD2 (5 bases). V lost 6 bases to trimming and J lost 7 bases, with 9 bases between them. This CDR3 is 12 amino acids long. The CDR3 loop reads CASSRTSGELFF. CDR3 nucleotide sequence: TGTGCCAGCAGCCGCACTAGCGGGGAGCTGTTTTTT.

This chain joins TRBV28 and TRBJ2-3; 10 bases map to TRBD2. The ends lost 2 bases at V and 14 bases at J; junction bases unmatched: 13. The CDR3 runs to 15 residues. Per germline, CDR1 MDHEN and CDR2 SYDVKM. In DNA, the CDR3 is TGTGCCAGCAGTTTAATACTAGCGGGGACCACGAGACGGTATTTT. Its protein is CASSLILAGTTRRYF.

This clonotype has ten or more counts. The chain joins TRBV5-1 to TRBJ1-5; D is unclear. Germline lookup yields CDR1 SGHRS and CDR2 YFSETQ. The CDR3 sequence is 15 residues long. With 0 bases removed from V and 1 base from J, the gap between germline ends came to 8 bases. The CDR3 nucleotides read TGCGCCAGCAGCTTGGACAGCTTCAGCAATCAGCCCCAGCATTTT. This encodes CASSLDSFSNQPQHF.

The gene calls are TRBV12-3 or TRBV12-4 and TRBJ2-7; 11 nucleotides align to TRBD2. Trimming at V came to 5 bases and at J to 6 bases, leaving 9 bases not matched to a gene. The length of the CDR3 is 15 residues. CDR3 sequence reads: CASSASGTSGREQYF. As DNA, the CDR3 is TGTGCCAGCAGTGCATCCGGGACTAGCGGTCGCGAGCAGTACTTC.

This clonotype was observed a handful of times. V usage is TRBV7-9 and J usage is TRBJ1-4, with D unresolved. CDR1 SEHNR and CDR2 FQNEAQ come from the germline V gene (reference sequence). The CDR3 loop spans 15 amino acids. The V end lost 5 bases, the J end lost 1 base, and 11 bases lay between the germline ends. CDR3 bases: TGTGCCAGCAGCATCCGGGAGGTAACTAATGAAAAACTGTTTTTT. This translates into CASSIREVTNEKLFF.

DNA of the CDR3: TGTGCCAGCAGCCACCCCGACAGATTTCAAGAGACCCAGTACTTC. It yields the protein CASSHPDRFQETQYF. The chain has TRBV3-1 and TRBJ2-5; D might be TRBD1 (5 bases). The CDR3 covers 15 residues. V lost 3 bases and J 2 bases, leaving 13 bases between the germline ends. CDR1 and CDR2 (germline): LGHDT, YNNKEL (reference sequence).

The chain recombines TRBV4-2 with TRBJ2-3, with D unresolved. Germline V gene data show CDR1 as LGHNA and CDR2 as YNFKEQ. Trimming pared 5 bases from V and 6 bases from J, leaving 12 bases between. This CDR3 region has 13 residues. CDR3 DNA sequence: TGTGCCAGCAGCGGCAGGACGGCCGATACGCAGTATTTT. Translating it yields CASSGRTADTQYF.

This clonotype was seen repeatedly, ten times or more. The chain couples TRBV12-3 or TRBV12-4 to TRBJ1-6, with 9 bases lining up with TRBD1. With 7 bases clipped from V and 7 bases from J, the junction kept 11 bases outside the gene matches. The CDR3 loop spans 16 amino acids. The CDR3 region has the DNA TGTGCCAGCAACTTTGGGACAGGGCGGCGGAATTCACCCCTCCACTTT. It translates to CASNFGTGRRNSPLHF.

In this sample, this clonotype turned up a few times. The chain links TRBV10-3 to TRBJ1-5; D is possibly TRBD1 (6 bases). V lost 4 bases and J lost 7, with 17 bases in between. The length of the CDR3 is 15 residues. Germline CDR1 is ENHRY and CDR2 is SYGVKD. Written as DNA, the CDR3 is TGTGCCATCAGTGGACAACAGGGTTCGGGCCAGCCCCAGCATTTT. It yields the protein CAISGQQGSGQPQHF.

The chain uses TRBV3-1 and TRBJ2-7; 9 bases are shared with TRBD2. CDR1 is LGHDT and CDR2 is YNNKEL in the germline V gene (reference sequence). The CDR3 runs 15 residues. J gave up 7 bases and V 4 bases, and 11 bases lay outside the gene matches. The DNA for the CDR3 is TGTGCCAGCAGCCCCTCGAGCGGGAGGTTTGGGGAGCAGTACTTC. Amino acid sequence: CASSPSSGRFGEQYF.

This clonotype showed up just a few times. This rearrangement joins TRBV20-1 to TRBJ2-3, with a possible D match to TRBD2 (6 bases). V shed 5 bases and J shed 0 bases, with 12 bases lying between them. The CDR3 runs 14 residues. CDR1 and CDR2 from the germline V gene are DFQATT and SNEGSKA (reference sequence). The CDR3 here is CSASLRESTDTQYF. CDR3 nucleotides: TGCAGTGCTTCCCTCCGGGAGAGCACAGATACGCAGTATTTT.

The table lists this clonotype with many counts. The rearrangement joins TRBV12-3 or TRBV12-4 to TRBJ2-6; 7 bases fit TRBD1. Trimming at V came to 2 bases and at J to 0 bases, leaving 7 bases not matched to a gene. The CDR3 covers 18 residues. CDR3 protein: CASSLLQGLSSGANVLTF. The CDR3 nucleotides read TGTGCCAGCAGTTTATTACAGGGGCTTAGCTCTGGGGCCAACGTCCTGACTTTC.

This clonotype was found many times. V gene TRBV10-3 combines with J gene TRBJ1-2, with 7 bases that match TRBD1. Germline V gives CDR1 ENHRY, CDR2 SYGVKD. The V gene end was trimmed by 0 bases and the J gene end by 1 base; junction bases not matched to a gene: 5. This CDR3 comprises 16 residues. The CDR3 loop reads CAISESLGQDNYGYTF. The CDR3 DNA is TGTGCCATCAGTGAGTCCCTTGGACAGGATAACTATGGCTACACCTTC.

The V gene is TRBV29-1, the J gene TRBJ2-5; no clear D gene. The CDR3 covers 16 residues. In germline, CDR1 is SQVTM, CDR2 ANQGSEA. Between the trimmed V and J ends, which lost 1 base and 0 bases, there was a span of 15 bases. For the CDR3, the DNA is TGCAGCGTTGAAGGGAACCCTGCGGAGTACCAAGAGACCCAGTACTTC. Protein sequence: CSVEGNPAEYQETQYF.

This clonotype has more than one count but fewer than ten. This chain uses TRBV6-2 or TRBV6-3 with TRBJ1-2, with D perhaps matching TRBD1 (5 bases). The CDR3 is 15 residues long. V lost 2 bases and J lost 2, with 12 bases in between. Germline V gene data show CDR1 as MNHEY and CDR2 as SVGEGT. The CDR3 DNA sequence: TGTGCCAGCAGTTACACAAGCGGGGGGAACTATGGCTACACCTTC. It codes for CASSYTSGGNYGYTF.

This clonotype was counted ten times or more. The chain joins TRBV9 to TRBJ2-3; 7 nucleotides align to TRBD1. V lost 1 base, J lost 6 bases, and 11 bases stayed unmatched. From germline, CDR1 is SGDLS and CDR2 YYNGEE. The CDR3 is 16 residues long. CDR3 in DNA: TGTGCCAGCAGCGTACAGACTTCCAGGGGGACGGATACGCAGTATTTT. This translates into CASSVQTSRGTDTQYF.

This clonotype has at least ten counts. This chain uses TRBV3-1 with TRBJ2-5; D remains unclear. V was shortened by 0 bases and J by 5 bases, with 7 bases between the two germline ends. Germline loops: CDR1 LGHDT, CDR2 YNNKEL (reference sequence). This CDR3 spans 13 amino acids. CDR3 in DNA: TGTGCCAGCAGCCAAGAGCGGTGGGAGACCCAGTACTTC. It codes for CASSQERWETQYF.

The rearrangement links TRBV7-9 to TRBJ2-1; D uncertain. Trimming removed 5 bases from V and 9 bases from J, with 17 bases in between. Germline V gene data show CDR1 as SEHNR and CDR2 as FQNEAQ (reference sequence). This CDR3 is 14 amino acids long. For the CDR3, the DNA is TGTGCCAGCAGCCACAATCCCGATCATCTTGAGCAGTTCTTC. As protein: CASSHNPDHLEQFF.

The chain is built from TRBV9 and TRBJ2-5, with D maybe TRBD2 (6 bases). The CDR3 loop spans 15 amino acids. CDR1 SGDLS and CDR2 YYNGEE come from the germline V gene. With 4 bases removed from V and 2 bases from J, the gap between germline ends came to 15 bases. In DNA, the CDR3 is TGTGCCAGCAGCCCCGGTGTAGCGGATCAAGAGACCCAGTACTTC. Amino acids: CASSPGVADQETQYF.

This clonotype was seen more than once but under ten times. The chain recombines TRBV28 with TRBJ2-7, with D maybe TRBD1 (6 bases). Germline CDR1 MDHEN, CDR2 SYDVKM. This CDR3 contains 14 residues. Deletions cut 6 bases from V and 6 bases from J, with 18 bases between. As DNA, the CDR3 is TGTGCCAGCAGGAGAAGACAGGTGGGTTCCGAGCAGTACGTC. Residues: CASRRRQVGSEQYV.

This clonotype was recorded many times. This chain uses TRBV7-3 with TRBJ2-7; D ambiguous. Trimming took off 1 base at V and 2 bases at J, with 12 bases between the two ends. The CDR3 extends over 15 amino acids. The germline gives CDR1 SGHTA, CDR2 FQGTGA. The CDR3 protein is CASSLSPARTYEQYF. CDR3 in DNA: TGTGCCAGCAGCTTAAGTCCAGCTAGAACCTACGAGCAGTACTTC.

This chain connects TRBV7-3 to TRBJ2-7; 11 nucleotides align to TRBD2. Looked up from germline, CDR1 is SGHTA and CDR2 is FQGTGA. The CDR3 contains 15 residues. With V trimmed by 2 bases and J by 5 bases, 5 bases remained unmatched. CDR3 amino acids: CASSLLPTSGNEQYF. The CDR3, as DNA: TGTGCCAGCAGCTTACTTCCGACTAGCGGGAACGAGCAGTACTTC.

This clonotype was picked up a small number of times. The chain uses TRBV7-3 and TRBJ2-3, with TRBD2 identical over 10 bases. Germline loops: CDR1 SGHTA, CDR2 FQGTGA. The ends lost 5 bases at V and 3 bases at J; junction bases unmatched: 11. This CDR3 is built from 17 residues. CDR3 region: CASSPGRASGRTDTQYF. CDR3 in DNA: TGTGCCAGCAGCCCCGGTCGGGCTAGCGGGAGAACAGATACGCAGTATTTT.